The next 20 T cell receptor beta chains were all read from a single sample in a study of identical twins. TCRdb analysed the 5' RACE reads with MiXCR anew, one entry per CDR3 protein. The sample includes roughly 1.6 million distinct CDR3 sequences, 25% to 35% seen only once; the top ten take over 0.25%. Sequencing was done on a sample of cord blood. These receptors all stem from a newborn girl in good health.

This clonotype has more than one count but fewer than ten. The CDR3 sequence is CSVTDRPYGYTF. The CDR3, as DNA: TGCAGCGTGACGGACAGACCCTATGGCTACACCTTC. V usage is TRBV29-1 and J usage is TRBJ1-2; perhaps TRBD1 as D (6 bases). The CDR3 loop spans 12 amino acids. CDR1 is SQVTM, CDR2 ANQGSEA, per germline. The ends were cut back, 6 bases at V and 4 bases at J, with 12 bases in the middle.

The gene calls are TRBV6-1 and TRBJ1-2; maybe TRBD1 (6 bases). Trimming took off 8 bases at V and 0 bases at J, with 16 bases between the two ends. Germline CDR1 is MNHNS and CDR2 is SASEGT. The CDR3 has 15 amino acids. This CDR3 is CASSLSDRSNYGYTF. CDR3 in DNA: TGTGCCAGCTCCCTTTCTGACAGGTCTAACTATGGCTACACCTTC.

J is TRBJ2-7 and V is TRBV4-2; 13 bases agree with TRBD2. V lost 1 base and J lost 4; bases outside the gene matches: 7. The CDR3 sequence is 17 residues long. Germline CDR1 is LGHNA and CDR2 is YNFKEQ. The CDR3 nucleotides are TGTGCCAGCAGCCAAGGGGGACTAGCGGGGAAAACATACGAGCAGTACTTC. Protein sequence: CASSQGGLAGKTYEQYF.

In its sample, this clonotype was seen a few times. The gene calls are TRBV29-1 and TRBJ2-1, with 8 bases matching TRBD2. Near its end, the DNA agrees better with TRBJ2-7, so the J call may be wrong. This CDR3 contains 13 residues. CDR1 is SQVTM and CDR2 is ANQGSEA in the germline V gene. CDR3 nucleotide sequence: TGCAGCGTAGCGGGAGCCCACTACAATGAGCAGTACTTC. Translation gives CSVAGAHYNEQYF.

This clonotype turned up a few times. V is TRBV3-1 and J is TRBJ1-2; no reliable D call. The V gene's germline CDR1 is LGHDT and CDR2 YNNKEL (reference sequence). This CDR3 comprises 16 residues. V shed 0 bases and J shed 1 base, with 12 bases lying between them. Here the CDR3 DNA reads TGTGCCAGCAGCCAAGAGGCACTCGGATATAACTATGGCTACACCTTC. Protein product: CASSQEALGYNYGYTF.

This clonotype was recorded a few times. The rearrangement uses TRBV7-2 and TRBJ2-1, with no clear D. V was cut by 5 bases and J by 7 bases, with 21 bases left in between. This CDR3 has 16 residues. From germline, CDR1 is SGHTA and CDR2 FQGNSA. The CDR3 DNA reads TGTGCCAGCAGCCAAACCCATACGGGCCGAGCTAATGAGCAGTTCTTC. It translates to CASSQTHTGRANEQFF.

This chain uses TRBV9 with TRBJ2-1; 9 positions agree with TRBD2. The J segment lost 2 bases and the V segment lost 0 bases, leaving 6 bases of the junction unmatched. The CDR3 length is 17 residues. Germline V lookup: CDR1 SGDLS, CDR2 YYNGEE. The CDR3 sequence: CASSVDGAGGPYNEQFF. CDR3 sequence (DNA): TGTGCCAGCAGCGTAGACGGGGCGGGAGGGCCCTACAATGAGCAGTTCTTC. Full variable domain (rest looked up from reference TRBV9 and TRBJ2-1): DSGVTQTPKHLITATGQRVTLRCSPRSGDLSVYWYQQSLDQGLQFLIQYYNGEERAKGNILERFSAQQFPDLHSELNLSSLELGDSALYFCASSVDGAGGPYNEQFFGPGTRLTVL.

Concerning this clonotype: At one boundary the junction diverges from the germline segment, which might be a read error. The chain is built from TRBV7-2 and TRBJ2-1, with TRBD2 matching 11 bases. Germline loops: CDR1 SGHTA, CDR2 FQGNSA. The CDR3 length is 17 residues. This chain's CDR3 is CASSLGLAGFTYNEQFF. In DNA form, the CDR3 reads TGTGCCAGCAGTTTAGGACTAGCGGGTTTTACCTACAATGAGCAGTTCTTC.

In this sample, this clonotype turned up many times. CDR3 protein: CSVGGGDVTDTQYF. The CDR3 DNA reads as TGCAGCGTTGGAGGGGGAGATGTAACAGATACGCAGTATTTT. The V gene is TRBV29-1, the J gene TRBJ2-3; a weak D match, TRBD1 (6 bases). V lost 4 bases, J lost 3 bases, and 14 bases lay in between. Germline values: CDR1 SQVTM, CDR2 ANQGSEA. The CDR3 consists of 14 residues.

This clonotype was counted only a few times. The chain couples TRBV3-1 to TRBJ2-5; no clear D. The CDR3 runs 14 residues. V was cut by 0 bases and J by 5 bases, with 10 bases left in between. From germline, CDR1 is LGHDT and CDR2 YNNKEL (reference sequence). The CDR3: CASSQEQLKETQYF. In nucleotides, the CDR3 is TGTGCCAGCAGCCAAGAACAGCTAAAGGAGACCCAGTACTTC.

The chain links TRBV24-1 to TRBJ2-7; 8 nucleotides align to TRBD1. The ends lost 3 bases at V and 7 bases at J; junction bases unmatched: 16. The CDR3 covers 17 residues. The germline V gene encodes CDR1 KGHDR and CDR2 SFDVKD. Here the CDR3 reads CATSDQAGTGSYNEQYF. CDR3 coding DNA: TGTGCCACCAGTGATCAAGCCGGGACAGGCTCCTACAATGAGCAGTACTTC.

This clonotype showed up just a few times. The genes are TRBV6-6 and TRBJ2-3; 8 bases line up with TRBD2. The CDR3 has 17 residues. After removal of 0 bases from V and 0 bases from J, the junction contained 5 bases not matched to a gene. CDR1 and CDR2 (germline): MNHNY, SVGAGI (reference sequence). CDR3 nucleotide sequence: TGTGCCAGCAGTTACTCGAGGTCTAGCGGGAGCACAGATACGCAGTATTTT. Protein: CASSYSRSSGSTDTQYF.

The chain employs TRBV7-9 and TRBJ1-5, with D perhaps matching TRBD1 (6 bases). CDR3 length: 16 amino acids. The V gene's germline CDR1 is SEHNR and CDR2 FQNEAQ (reference sequence). V lost 0 bases and J 5 bases, leaving 14 bases between the germline ends. As DNA, the CDR3 is TGTGCCAGCAGCTTAGCGCCGGGGGCCGAGGATCAGCCCCAGCATTTT. It encodes CASSLAPGAEDQPQHF.

The gene calls are TRBV20-1 and TRBJ2-1, with TRBD1 identical over 7 bases. Losses at the gene ends were 1 base for V and 13 bases for J; bases not matched to a gene: 13. Germline assignment: CDR1 DFQATT and CDR2 SNEGSKA (reference sequence). This CDR3 spans 14 amino acids. CDR3 region: CSARALQGIETQFF. For the CDR3, the DNA is TGCAGTGCTAGAGCCTTACAGGGGATAGAGACCCAGTTCTTC.

As to this clonotype: Sequence at one end of the junction differs from germline and may be a read error. The rearrangement joins TRBV4-2 to TRBJ1-2; TRBD1 is a possible D gene (6 bases). This CDR3 contains 12 residues. Germline loops: CDR1 LGHNA, CDR2 YNFKEQ. The CDR3 nucleotides read TGTGCCATCAGCCATGGGCAGGGGGGCTACACCTTC. It specifies CAISHGQGGYTF.

This clonotype was counted between two and nine times. The chain is built from TRBV25-1 and TRBJ1-2; D is possibly TRBD1 (6 bases). CDR3 length: 15 residues. The germline CDR1 and CDR2 sequences are MGHDK and SYGVNS. The V gene lost 4 bases and the J gene lost 4 bases, with 16 bases spanning the gap. CDR3 sequence: CASSGPIGQLYGYTF. The CDR3 nucleotides read TGTGCCAGCAGTGGTCCGATAGGACAGCTCTATGGCTACACCTTC.

This chain connects TRBV5-6 to TRBJ1-6; D is undetermined. The germline CDR1 and CDR2 sequences are SGHDT and YYEEEE. Trimming took 0 bases from V and 10 from J, leaving 14 bases between them. This CDR3 region has 15 residues. CDR3 DNA sequence: TGTGCCAGCAGCTTGGTCTCGGCGAGGGAGTCACCCCTCCACTTT. Its protein product is CASSLVSARESPLHF.

This clonotype was seen a handful of times. This chain joins TRBV7-9 and TRBJ2-7; the match to TRBD2 covers 12 bases. The J call is in doubt because the DNA end fits TRBJ2-5 better. This CDR3 comprises 15 residues. Germline V gives CDR1 SEHNR, CDR2 FQNEAQ (reference sequence). CDR3 residues: CASTHPGTSGETQYF. As DNA, the CDR3 is TGTGCCAGCACCCACCCCGGGACTAGCGGGGAGACCCAGTACTTC.

This clonotype was recorded a few times. The CDR3 DNA follows: TGTGCCAGCAGTACAGGGGGCGCGGGAGGAAACACCATATATTTT. Amino acids: CASSTGGAGGNTIYF. This chain joins TRBV28 and TRBJ1-3, with 9 bases lining up with TRBD1. With V trimmed by 5 bases and J by 4 bases, 6 bases remained unmatched. Germline CDR1 and CDR2: MDHEN and SYDVKM. The length of the CDR3 is 15 residues.

The chain has TRBV20-1 and TRBJ2-7; no clear D. The V end lost 0 bases, the J end lost 4 bases, and 10 bases lay between the germline ends. The CDR3 extends over 13 amino acids. Germline V gene data show CDR1 as DFQATT and CDR2 as SNEGSKA (reference sequence). CDR3: CSARDMGLYEQYF. CDR3 sequence (DNA): TGCAGTGCTAGAGATATGGGCCTATACGAGCAGTACTTC.